This T cell receptor (beta chain) was identified in a study of blood T cells in healthy people across ages (dated by TCRdb to the mid-2010s). Regarding the research as a whole: In model experiments, roughly one uniquely barcoded TCR beta cDNA molecule per two T cells was captured by template switching. The study measured age-related changes in TCR beta repertoire diversity using deep sequencing normalized with unique cDNA molecular identifiers. The donors were divided into four age groups: young (average around 17 years), middle-aged (almost 40), aged (about 56) and long-lived (roughly 88). To avoid experimental bias, donors of different ages were spread randomly across the sequencing lanes. Using the same blood draw, the study looked at two additional independent replicas of 1 million unique cDNA reads for two donors, one aged 18 to 30 and the other aged 80 or older.

Of note for this clonotype: Its antigen remains undetermined. No base quality information exists; no much larger clone differs at one position.

The study at large found these results: Compared with the aged group, the long-lived group had more naive CD4+ T cells, fewer expanded clones and increased TCR diversity, suggesting age selection. There was a strong correlation between observed TCR beta diversity and the percentage of naive T cells measured by flow cytometry. Donor CMV infection status was unknown, potentially confounding age-related changes in expanded clonotypes. Conclusive comparison of naive and antigen-experienced compartments was prevented by the profiling of bulk unsorted PBMCs. Total diversity estimates from one million sequenced T cells were considered lower bounds and underestimates. As age increased, observed TCR beta diversity per million T cells dropped in a roughly linear way, and a significant reduction was already evident by age 40.

The library was built by means of 5' RACE. Sequencing was carried out with an Illumina HiSeq 2500. The second PCR ran for roughly 7 to 11 cycles and used a J-beta primer mix along with a sample-barcoded 5' primer. Each TCR beta cDNA molecule received a unique molecular identifier from a template-switch 5' adaptor carrying 12 random nucleotides. Each sample yielded at least 3 million CDR3-containing paired-end reads. All of the RNA was converted into first-strand cDNA using the Mint cDNA synthesis kit, with a TRBC-specific oligonucleotide serving as the primer. Following uracil-DNA glycosylase treatment, a first 18-cycle PCR with universal primers M1SS and BC2_uni_R was performed on all cDNA. Per the source publication's procedure: Normalization of each sample was performed by random selection of 1 million high-quality reads, each carrying a distinct molecular identifier. Reads with shared molecular identifiers were discarded instead of being binned into consensus sequences. MiTCR, with a Q25 quality threshold and the strictest error-elimination algorithm, was used for CDR3 identification, clonotype clustering and error correction. A nonparametric unseen species model using Euler transformation provided a lower-bound estimate of total TCR beta diversity. Clones were called with MiXCR by TCRdb after fastp trimmed the public reads at Q25, and only in-frame beta chains were retained. Each CDR3 protein gets just one entry, which takes the most common genes and DNA from the rows behind it. The V and J calls and clone size are TCRdb's, not the authors'. The table for this sample lists over 1.5 million distinct CDR3 sequences; just under 50% of them were counted only once. Jointly, the top ten make up more than 2% of the sample.

Donors were 39 systemically healthy Caucasian individuals from Russia aged 6 to 90 years. About 10 milliliters of peripheral blood were collected from each donor into EDTA-treated Vacutainer tubes. Ficoll-Paque density-gradient centrifugation was used to isolate PBMCs, with at least 6 million per sample. Trizol reagent was used to extract total RNA from PBMCs, with at least 6 micrograms per sample. For every donor, an aliquot of PBMCs went through flow cytometry to measure the percentages of naive CD45RAhigh/CD27high T cells. Reading the germline V gene gives CDR1 MDHEN and CDR2 SYDVKM. The cysteine opens and the phenylalanine closes a CDR3 of 15 amino acids. The kept DNA is CDR3 alone, 45 bases in frame from the first base. V drops 7 bases and J drops 0 bases, leaving 16 bases in between.

Material: blood. The clonotype comes from a woman in her thirties or forties in good health. Recombination linked TRBV28 to TRBJ2-7; a tentative D call is TRBD1 (5 bases match). The CDR3 reads CASTPGGAHSYEQYF. The bases are TGTGCCAGCACCCCAGGTGGGGCACACTCCTACGAGCAGTACTTC.